These 23 T cell receptor beta chains came from one sample sequenced in a study of identical twins. MiXCR, run by TCRdb on the 5' RACE reads, gives a single entry per CDR3 protein. Of about 470,000 distinct CDR3 sequences listed, 20% to 25% are singletons. This same sample was also taken into another study, of T cells expressing NK-cell markers.

The sample consisted of CD4+ T cells sorted from blood. These receptors were obtained from a woman under 30 in good health.

The chain recombines TRBV20-1 with TRBJ2-5; maybe TRBD2 (6 bases). This CDR3 contains 12 residues. In germline, CDR1 is DFQATT, CDR2 SNEGSKA (reference sequence). V lost 1 base to trimming and J lost 5 bases, with 8 bases between them. This chain's CDR3 is CSARVREETQYF. The CDR3 nucleotides read TGCAGTGCTAGAGTCCGGGAGGAGACCCAGTACTTC.

The chain has TRBV20-1 and TRBJ2-1; D is possibly TRBD1 or TRBD2 (6 bases each). The CDR3 sequence is 14 residues long. Germline loops: CDR1 DFQATT, CDR2 SNEGSKA (reference sequence). The germline V and J ends were trimmed by 4 bases and 0 bases, with 10 bases remaining between them. The CDR3 DNA sequence: TGCAGTGCTATTTGGGGGGCCTCCTACAATGAGCAGTTCTTC. Translation gives CSAIWGASYNEQFF.

The genes are TRBV18 and TRBJ1-1; no firm D call. The CDR3 consists of 14 residues. Germline CDR1 reads KGHSH; CDR2 reads LQKENI. V lost 2 bases, J lost 0 bases, and 7 bases lay in between. The DNA of the CDR3 is TGTGCCAGCTCACCAAATACCATGAACACTGAAGCTTTCTTT. Amino acids: CASSPNTMNTEAFF.

V and J are TRBV19 and TRBJ1-5; no firm D call. Germline-derived CDR1 and CDR2 are LNHDA and SQIVND (reference sequence). This CDR3 region has 12 residues. Trimming removed 3 bases at V and 7 bases at J, with 7 bases between. The CDR3 bases are TGTGCCAGTAGTATTTCAGAGCAGCCCCAGCATTTT. It is translated as CASSISEQPQHF.

V and J are TRBV6-1 and TRBJ1-2, with unresolved D. The CDR3 has 15 residues. CDR1 is MNHNS and CDR2 is SASEGT in the germline V gene. V lost 11 bases to trimming and J lost 1 base, with 20 bases between them. CDR3 amino acids: CAGRAGLGDNYGYTF. DNA for the CDR3: TGTGCCGGCCGAGCCGGCCTCGGTGATAACTATGGCTACACCTTC.

This clonotype turned up a few times. The chain links TRBV9 to TRBJ1-1; D is unresolved. Germline V gene sequence: CDR1 SGDLS, CDR2 YYNGEE. The CDR3 is 14 residues long. Trimming took 0 bases from V and 5 from J, leaving 11 bases between them. The chain's CDR3 is CASSVGTRGTEAFF. For the CDR3, the DNA is TGTGCCAGCAGCGTAGGGACCAGAGGAACTGAAGCTTTCTTT.

The gene calls are TRBV20-1 and TRBJ2-7; D may be TRBD1 (6 bases). CDR3 size: 14 residues. In germline, CDR1 is DFQATT, CDR2 SNEGSKA (reference sequence). Trimming took 5 bases from V and 0 from J, leaving 14 bases between them. This CDR3 reads CSALGTLYSYEQYF. CDR3 bases: TGCAGTGCTCTCGGGACACTCTACTCCTACGAGCAGTACTTC.

The gene calls are TRBV27 and TRBJ2-5, with TRBD1 matching 10 bases. Looked up from germline, CDR1 is MNHEY and CDR2 is SMNVEV (reference sequence). CDR3 length: 17 residues. J lost 5 bases, V lost 1 base, and 10 bases had no gene match. The CDR3 DNA follows: TGTGCCAGCAGTTTATTTTTGGGACAGGGGATCCCTGAGACCCAGTACTTC. This translates into CASSLFLGQGIPETQYF.

The chain uses TRBV12-3 or TRBV12-4 and TRBJ1-1, with no clear D. V shed 5 bases and J shed 4 bases, with 20 bases lying between them. The CDR3 is made up of 16 amino acids. The CDR3 spells CASSLPPTGVVTEAFF. DNA for the CDR3: TGTGCCAGCAGTCTACCCCCGACCGGGGTGGTCACTGAAGCTTTCTTT.

The chain employs TRBV25-1 and TRBJ1-2; D is perhaps TRBD1 (5 bases). With 1 base removed from V and 4 bases from J, the gap between germline ends came to 13 bases. CDR3 length: 15 amino acids. Germline CDR1 MGHDK, CDR2 SYGVNS. The CDR3 region has the DNA TGTGCCAGCAGTGAATCCCAGGGCGGCGGCTATGGCTACACCTTC. This codes for CASSESQGGGYGYTF.

This clonotype was found a few times. The chain carries TRBV28 and TRBJ2-5; D gene ambiguous. CDR1 MDHEN and CDR2 SYDVKM come from the germline V gene. This CDR3 contains 13 residues. The ends were cut back, 10 bases at V and 1 base at J, with 13 bases in the middle. DNA of the CDR3: TGTGCCACCCTCTCCTTGGGCCAAGAGACCCAGTACTTC. Its translation is CATLSLGQETQYF.

The chain carries TRBV23-1 and TRBJ2-2; D is unclear. TRBV23-1 is assigned to the ORF class and has an uncertain function. V was pared by 3 bases and J by 7 bases, with 0 bases between. The CDR3 loop spans 10 amino acids. CDR3 amino acids: CASSHGELFF. In DNA form, the CDR3 reads TGCGCCAGCAGTCACGGGGAGCTGTTTTTT.

The rearrangement links TRBV11-3 to TRBJ1-1, with 10 nucleotides matching TRBD1. Germline V gene lookup returns CDR1 SGHNT and CDR2 YENEEA. Trimming took 5 bases from V and 2 from J; bases not matched to a gene: 5. The CDR3 contains 15 residues. The CDR3 is CASSIGTGANTEAFF. CDR3 sequence (DNA): TGTGCCAGCAGCATAGGGACAGGGGCAAACACTGAAGCTTTCTTT.

The J gene is TRBJ2-5, the V gene TRBV3-1, with D uncertain. Germline V gene sequence: CDR1 LGHDT, CDR2 YNNKEL (reference sequence). This CDR3 has 15 residues. Trimming stripped 0 bases from V and 7 bases from J, with 15 bases between. CDR3 in DNA: TGTGCCAGCAGCCAAGATTCGACTTCTCGGTGGACCCAGTACTTC. Protein sequence: CASSQDSTSRWTQYF.

This chain uses TRBV11-2 with TRBJ2-1; TRBD1 matches at 9 bases. There are 15 residues in the CDR3. With 7 bases clipped from V and 6 bases from J, the junction kept 10 bases outside the gene matches. The V gene's germline CDR1 is SGHAT and CDR2 FQNNGV. CDR3 protein: CASTHYRGLGNEQFF. The CDR3 DNA follows: TGTGCCAGCACCCACTACAGGGGGCTGGGCAATGAGCAGTTCTTC. Using reference TRBV11-2 and TRBJ2-1 for the parts outside the CDR3, the full variable domain is EAGVAQSPRYKIIEKRQSVAFWCNPISGHATLYWYQQILGQGPKLLIQFQNNGVVDDSQLPKDRFSAERLKGVDSTLKIQPAKLEDSAVYLCASTHYRGLGNEQFFGPGTRLTVL.

The gene calls are TRBV27 and TRBJ1-2; D remains ambiguous. In germline, CDR1 is MNHEY, CDR2 SMNVEV (reference sequence). The CDR3 extends over 14 amino acids. V was pared by 2 bases and J by 8 bases, with 15 bases between. CDR3 sequence: CASSLTGSPRGYTF. As DNA, the CDR3 is TGTGCCAGCAGTTTAACGGGGAGTCCGCGGGGCTACACCTTC.

This clonotype was detected a few times. CDR3 in DNA: TGTGCCAGCACCAACTCGGGGGACCGACAAGAGACCCAGTACTTC. It encodes CASTNSGDRQETQYF. The chain has TRBV6-1 and TRBJ2-5; weak D call: TRBD2 (6 bases). The CDR3 is 15 residues long. Deletions cut 7 bases from V and 2 bases from J, with 17 bases between. The germline gives CDR1 MNHNS, CDR2 SASEGT.

The chain joins TRBV20-1 to TRBJ1-1; D is unresolved. Per germline, CDR1 DFQATT and CDR2 SNEGSKA (reference sequence). The CDR3 spans 14 residues. CDR3: CRSARGLRDTEAFF. CDR3 in DNA: TGCAGGTCCGCCCGCGGCCTTCGGGACACTGAAGCTTTCTTT.

This clonotype was seen a few times. This rearrangement joins TRBV7-2 to TRBJ2-5; D may match TRBD1 or TRBD2 (5 bases each). There are 14 residues in the CDR3. Trimming pared 5 bases from V and 5 bases from J, leaving 15 bases between. Per the germline V gene, CDR1 is SGHTA and CDR2 is FQGNSA. The CDR3 DNA reads as TGTGCCAGCAGCCCAACTAGTTGGGGGGAGACCCAGTACTTC. As protein: CASSPTSWGETQYF.

This clonotype was counted only a few times. CDR3 residues: CASSDPTVLITEAFF. The CDR3 nucleotides read TGCGCCAGCAGCGACCCGACGGTTCTGATCACTGAAGCTTTCTTT. The chain is built from TRBV5-1 and TRBJ1-1; no clear D. This CDR3 comprises 15 residues. V was clipped by 4 bases and J by 4 bases, with 17 bases between them. Per the germline V gene, CDR1 is SGHRS and CDR2 is YFSETQ.

About this clonotype itself: Because the CDR3 is missing its conserved closing phenylalanine or tryptophan, this is likely a read error. This chain links TRBV5-1 with TRBJ2-7, with 9 positions matching TRBD2. The CDR3 length is 14 residues. Germline V gene data show CDR1 as SGHRS and CDR2 as YFSETQ. The junction had 8 bases not matched to a gene; V was cut back by 4 bases and J by 6 bases. Here the CDR3 DNA reads TGCGCCAGCAGCGGGACTAGTAGCGGGGGCGAGCAGTACTTG. Its translation is CASSGTSSGGEQYL.

This clonotype was seen a handful of times. This rearrangement joins TRBV6-1 to TRBJ2-1; 8 bases are a match to TRBD1. V lost 6 bases, J lost 4 bases, and 8 bases stayed unmatched. Germline CDR1 and CDR2: MNHNS and SASEGT. The CDR3 loop spans 15 amino acids. The CDR3 sequence: CASSSGGQGYNEQFF. CDR3 DNA sequence: TGTGCCAGCAGCTCCGGAGGACAGGGATACAATGAGCAGTTCTTC.

At least ten counts were recorded for this clonotype. This chain connects TRBV5-1 to TRBJ2-1; 7 bases line up with TRBD2. There are 13 residues in the CDR3. V was clipped by 5 bases and J by 6 bases; unmatched bases: 5. Germline V CDR1 and CDR2: SGHRS, YFSETQ. CDR3 region: CASSQTSTNEQFF. DNA for the CDR3: TGCGCCAGCAGTCAGACTAGCACCAATGAGCAGTTCTTC.